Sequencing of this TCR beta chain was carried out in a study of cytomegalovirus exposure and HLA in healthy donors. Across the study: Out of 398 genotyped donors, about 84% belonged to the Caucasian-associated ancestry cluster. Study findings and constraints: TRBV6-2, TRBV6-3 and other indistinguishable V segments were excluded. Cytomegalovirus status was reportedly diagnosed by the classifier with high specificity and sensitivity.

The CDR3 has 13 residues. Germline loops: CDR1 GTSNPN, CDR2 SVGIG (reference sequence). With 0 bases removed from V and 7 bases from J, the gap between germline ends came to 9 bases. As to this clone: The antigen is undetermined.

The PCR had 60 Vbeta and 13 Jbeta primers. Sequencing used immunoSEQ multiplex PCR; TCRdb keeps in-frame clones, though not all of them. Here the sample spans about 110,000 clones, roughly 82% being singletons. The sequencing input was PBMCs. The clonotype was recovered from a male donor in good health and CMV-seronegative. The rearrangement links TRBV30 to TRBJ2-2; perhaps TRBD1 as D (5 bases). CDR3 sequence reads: CAWSVGVGGELFF. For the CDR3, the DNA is TGTGCCTGGAGTGTAGGGGTTGGCGGGGAGCTGTTTTTT.